This T cell receptor beta chain was retrieved from a study of early T cells in non-severe SARS-CoV-2 infection. Looking at the study overall: Bulk RNA from unsorted whole blood was sequenced; chains were unpaired. Study-level findings and limits: Private and CD4 specificities were missed by VDJdb matching, skewed to anti-spike CD8.

The CDR3 sequence is 16 residues long. Germline-derived CDR1 and CDR2 are LNHNV and YYDKDF (reference sequence). Trimming cost V 0 bases and J 5 bases; bases outside gene matches: 10. The sample holds a few counts of this clonotype. What it binds is not known. Tagging with unique molecular identifiers was applied to individual cDNA molecules. TCRdb processed the 5' RACE reads anew with MiXCR; each CDR3 protein has one entry. Altogether 84,000 or so distinct CDR3 sequences are present, around 15% being singletons, with the ten largest covering 10% to 11%. The source of this sequence is an adult who was a healthcare worker with PCR-confirmed SARS-CoV-2 infection or an uninfected control (not recorded which). Sequenced material: whole blood. The chain has TRBV15 and TRBJ2-7; TRBD1 matches 7 bases. The CDR3 nucleotides read TGTGCCACCAGCAGAGATAGGGAGACAGGGACCCACGAGCAGTACTTC. Amino acid sequence: CATSRDRETGTHEQYF.